The entry that follows covers one TCR beta chain sequence. Its antigen remains unidentified. This sample was taken from a study of T cell therapy after organ transplantation. About the study: Therapy products were autologous CMV-specific T cells, peptide-expanded for roughly two weeks. Up to 6 doses were given at 2-week intervals. Regarding the study as a whole: In nonresponders, large pretherapy expansions changed minimally after therapy. CD8 clonality fold change after therapy inversely tracked pretherapy clonality.

Time point reported: 4-8 weeks after completion of therapy. Germline V gene data show CDR1 as LNHDA and CDR2 as SQIVND (reference sequence). The CDR3 is made up of 13 amino acids. Germline trimming cut 5 bases from V and 3 bases from J; bases unmatched to any gene: 3. The assay was immunoSEQ multiplex PCR, and TCRdb's table has in-frame clones only and misses some. Of approximately 20,000 clones detected, 81% appear once; the ten largest clones hold about a tenth. The source is a human patient who had received a solid organ transplant and had CMV disease. Some T cells may have originated in the graft donor. The sample here was CD8+ T cells from blood, taken after autologous CMV-specific T cell therapy. This chain connects TRBV19 to TRBJ2-7, with 8 nucleotides matching TRBD1. The CDR3, as DNA: TGTGCCAGTAGTTGGACAGGGAACTACGAGCAGTACTTC. Its protein product is CASSWTGNYEQYF.